The T cell receptor (beta chain) under discussion was sequenced for a study of shared clonotypes between healthy human individuals (dated by TCRdb to the early 2020s). A note on the overall study: A couple of women and a few men aged 18 to 49 years were included in the cohort. Per donor, three plates each were used for CD4 naive and CD4 memory, two for CD8 naive, and one for CD8 memory. To estimate repertoire size and how much clonotype sharing occurs between individuals, the study deeply sequenced the blood TCR repertoires of several healthy adults. Different laboratories and diverse techniques were used to prepare libraries and sequence TCR repertoires, to increase sequencing depth and limit assay-specific biases. Each donor's leukapheresis produced roughly between roughly 0.85 and 9 billion PBMCs. Paper-wide results and their limitations: Because the study included only a small number of donors, the genetic and exposure-history diversity represented was limited. Naive subsets generally had larger estimated clonotype richness than memory subsets did. When four donors were compared, the shared fraction of clonotypes was about 5% for naive CD4, around 3.6% for naive CD8, roughly 2.3% for memory CD4, and less than 0.5% for memory CD8. Based on pairwise subsampling, the degree of clonotype sharing among donors was expected to be affected by sequencing depth. Rarefaction of sorted-subset datasets indicated incomplete sequencing despite the large sequencing depth. Sampling was limited to blood, and TCR repertoires in tissue likely differ from TCR repertoires in blood. Clonotypes shared by all four sorted-subset donors showed higher generation probabilities than non-shared clonotypes.

V gives up 7 bases and J gives up 4 bases, and the segment between their germline ends measures 14 bases. The CDR3 covers 14 residues, taking in both the cysteine and the phenylalanine. The DNA shown is the 42-base CDR3, in frame from base 1. CDR1 MNHEY and CDR2 SMNVEV were looked up in the germline V gene (reference sequence). The donors were healthy, HIV-negative adults who had no recently reported acute infections or vaccinations. Only Caucasian adults living in Nashville, Tennessee, USA were represented among the donors. CD4+ T cells were enriched by magnetic negative selection, after which naive cells were positively selected on CD45RA and the negative fraction was taken as the memory subset. Blood was obtained by leukapheresis, after which PBMCs were separated by Ficoll-Histopaque density gradient centrifugation and cryopreserved in liquid nitrogen vapor phase. Analytical flow cytometry was used to check the purity and quantity of every magnetically sorted T cell population. Genomic DNA was isolated from every sorted fraction and measured by UV absorbance on a Nanodrop 2000c.

Using the deep immunoSEQ assay, multiplex PCR amplified TCR CDR3 regions from genomic DNA. For each cell subset, the extracted genomic DNA was distributed evenly across all wells of several immunoSEQ 96-well plates, and each plate served as one replicate. For sorted subsets, each replicate PCR was loaded with 200 ng genomic DNA, equivalent to approximately 33,000 T cell genomes. Purified libraries were measured with a Qubit 3.0 fluorometer, size-checked on a Bioanalyzer 2100, and measured again with the KAPA Library Quantification kit. Each immunoSEQ 96-well plate was sequenced on its own single-read 150-cycle Illumina NextSeq 550 flow cell. As for how the authors treated the data: Because the immunoSEQ output included only junctional sequences and no quality scores, the filtering could not be the same as the filtering used for full-length reads. To assign V/J genes and CDR3, sequences were annotated using PyIR, a Python wrapper for IgBLAST v1.9, with IMGT germline references. Reads were filtered out if the reads had weak V/J assignments (E-value above 1e-6), no CDR3, stop codons, out-of-frame junctions, or ambiguous translated residues. V3J clonotypes were defined as sequences sharing the same inferred V gene, J gene, and CDR3 amino acid sequence. Percentage overlap between repertoires was computed as shared unique clonotypes divided by the size of the smaller repertoire. Repertoire richness was assessed with RTK rarefaction, the Chao1 estimator, and Recon v2.1 estimates of unobserved clonotypes. For all TCRbeta clonotypes obtained by the gDNA method from a few donors, generation probabilities were computed with OLGA. The immuneACCESS repertoire file appears here via TCRdb, limited to in-frame rearrangements. These files lack a portion of the clones; in checked studies, under half of the deficit traces to unresolved V genes, and the cause of the others is not known. V and J calls and clone size follow that table, whereas D and trimming were derived from the DNA. The sample has about 1.1 million clones on record, roughly 80% of them singletons. Roughly 0.82% of the sample is in the top ten clones.

With regard to this clone: No antigen is known for it. Per-base quality was not reported, and no clone a single base away is much larger than it.

The sequence was obtained from a man in his late teens or twenties in good health. Some clones in this sample may be carry-over from other donors' samples. The sequence is built from TRBV27 and TRBJ2-1; TRBD2 could be the D gene, as 6 bases match. The material sequenced was memory CD4+ T cells from PBMCs. Taken with the paper, the label for cell subset or site translates to: CD45RA-negative fraction. The CDR3 in this case is CASKVSGTYNEQFF. In nucleotides, the sequence is TGTGCCAGCAAGGTTAGCGGCACATACAATGAGCAGTTCTTC.